This T cell receptor (beta chain) emerged from a study of T cell responses to AZD1222 COVID-19 vaccine. Study-level background: It was second doses at about 4 or about 12 weeks that were pooled. The study's findings and limits: Spike-specific TCR breadth and depth both grew after two AZD1222 doses.

Assay: immunoSEQ multiplex PCR; the TCRdb copy retains only in-frame clones and omits some. The table has about 190,000 clones, around 92% seen once. With 9 bases removed from V and 2 bases from J, the gap between germline ends came to 17 bases. The germline V gene encodes CDR1 MNHEY and CDR2 SMNVEV (reference sequence). The CDR3 loop spans 14 amino acids. On this clone: Antigen unknown.

The origin of this receptor is an adult in good health. Sequenced here: peripheral blood, sampled on day 0 of AZD1222 vaccination. The chain couples TRBV27 to TRBJ2-7; no reliable D call. The DNA for the CDR3 is TGTGCCAGTCATGGGCGCCTAGGGCCCTACGAGCAGTACTTC. Translation: CASHGRLGPYEQYF.